This TCR beta chain was documented in a study of blood T cells in healthy people across ages. Study information: In model experiments, template switching was able to capture about one barcoded beta molecule for every two T cells that were present. Findings of the study overall: Any changes in expanded clonotypes were possibly confounded, as donor CMV status remained unknown. It was not possible, with unsorted PBMCs, to conclusively compare naive and antigen-experienced cells.

Primed by a sample-barcoded 5' primer and a J-beta primer mix, a second PCR proceeded for about 6 to 11 cycles. Each single sample gave us at least 2.5 million CDR3-containing paired-end reads. Using its own MiXCR run on the 5' RACE reads, TCRdb lists one record per CDR3 protein. In the table there are more than 1.4 million distinct CDR3 sequences, roughly 40% of which are singletons. This clonotype was picked up a small number of times. Its antigen is not identified. Germline V gives CDR1 SEHNR, CDR2 FQNEAQ (reference sequence). CDR3 length: 16 residues. Trimming shortened V by 4 bases and J by 0 bases, and 14 bases separated the two germline ends.

Sequenced input: blood. The chain joins TRBV7-9 to TRBJ2-3; TRBD2 is a possible D gene (5 bases). The origin of this receptor is a woman under 30 in good health. The CDR3 spells CASSYAARASTDTQYF. The CDR3 DNA sequence: TGTGCCAGCAGCTACGCCGCGAGGGCTAGCACAGATACGCAGTATTTT.